Listed below are T cell receptor beta chains from one sample, sequenced in a study of T cells in Graves' hyperthyroidism and ophthalmopathy. TCRdb re-called the multiplex PCR reads through MiXCR, storing one row per CDR3 protein. The table includes about 720,000 distinct CDR3 sequences, 18% detected once. The sequenced sample was blood. These receptors were obtained from a woman aged 45-65 years with Graves' hyperthyroidism that later progressed to Graves' ophthalmopathy. The CDR3 runs from the conserved cysteine through the conserved F or W. D genes are given only for firm matches. Clone sizes are given selectively: once, few, many, or a class where the clone is expanded.

V: TRBV19
size: NA
D: TRBD1
J: TRBJ2-1
DNA: TGTGCCAGTAGTACGACAGGGGGCTTTGAGCAGTTCTTC
CDR3: CASSTTGGFEQFF

V: TRBV3-1
size: many
D: TRBD1
J: TRBJ1-5
DNA: TGTGCCAGCAGCCAAGATCGACAGGGATGGCAGCCCCAGCATTTT
CDR3: CASSQDRQGWQPQHF

V: TRBV3-1
size: NA
D: NA
J: TRBJ1-2
DNA: TGTGCCAGCAGATACAGCGTAAACTATGGCTACACCTTC
CDR3: CASRYSVNYGYTF

V: TRBV6-5
size: NA
D: TRBD2
J: TRBJ2-1
DNA: TGTGCCAGCAGTTACATCGGGCGGGAGAGCTCCTACAATGAGCAGTTCTTC
CDR3: CASSYIGRESSYNEQFF

V: TRBV30
size: many
D: NA
J: TRBJ2-1
DNA: TGTGCCTGGAAAGGTGCGGGGGCAAACTGGGGGAATGAGCAGTTCTTC
CDR3: CAWKGAGANWGNEQFF

V: TRBV20-1
size: NA
D: NA
J: TRBJ1-1
DNA: TGCAGTGTTACAGGACAGCTATATGAAGCTTTCTTT
CDR3: CSVTGQLYEAFF

V: TRBV7-3
size: many
D: TRBD2
J: TRBJ2-3
DNA: TGTGCCAGCAGCTCCGGACTAGCGATAGATACGCAGTATTTT
CDR3: CASSSGLAIDTQYF

V: TRBV30
size: many
D: TRBD1
J: TRBJ1-1
DNA: TGTGCCTGGAGTCGCGGGACAGGGGAAGCTTTCTTT
CDR3: CAWSRGTGEAFF

V: TRBV2
size: few
D: NA
J: TRBJ1-6
DNA: TGTGCCAGCAGTGAAAGGACAGTTGATAATTCACCCCTCCACTTT
CDR3: CASSERTVDNSPLHF

V: TRBV5-8
size: few
D: NA
J: TRBJ1-5
DNA: TGTGCCAGCAGCTTGGAATTGGGGGGCAGAGGCAATCAGCCCCAGCATTTT
CDR3: CASSLELGGRGNQPQHF

V: TRBV18
size: many
D: TRBD2
J: TRBJ2-4
DNA: TGTGCCAGCTCACCAGGACGGGGGGGCCGAGACATTCAGTACTTC
CDR3: CASSPGRGGRDIQYF

V: TRBV19
size: few
D: NA
J: TRBJ2-3
DNA: TGTGCCAGTTTAGAGCAGTTATCAGATACGCAGTATTTT
CDR3: CASLEQLSDTQYF

V: TRBV24-1
size: NA
D: NA
J: TRBJ1-5
DNA: TGTGCCACGGGGGGGCTCGAGGGCAATCAGCCCCAGCATTTT
CDR3: CATGGLEGNQPQHF

V: TRBV10-3
size: few
D: NA
J: TRBJ1-1
DNA: TGTGCCATCGGTGAGTCGACTGCACAAGAAGCTTTCTTT
CDR3: CAIGESTAQEAFF

V: TRBV9
size: NA
D: TRBD1
J: TRBJ2-7
DNA: TGTGCCAGCAGCCCCCAGACAGGGAGAGGCTACGAGCAGTACTTC
CDR3: CASSPQTGRGYEQYF

V: TRBV6-1
size: NA
D: NA
J: TRBJ1-2
DNA: TGTGCCAGCAGTGGCACAGGGTTAGGCACCTTC
CDR3: CASSGTGLGTF

V: TRBV4-1
size: many
D: TRBD1
J: TRBJ1-4
DNA: TGCGCCAGCAGCCAGGGACAGGGGAGCGAAAAACTGTTTTTT
CDR3: CASSQGQGSEKLFF

V: TRBV28
size: few
D: TRBD2
J: TRBJ2-7
DNA: TGTGCCAGCAGACGAAGGACTAGCGGATATTACGAGCAGTACTTC
CDR3: CASRRRTSGYYEQYF

V: TRBV20-1
size: many
D: NA
J: TRBJ1-1
DNA: TGCAGTGCTAGCACAGGGCAGGAGATGTCTGAAGCTTTCTTT
CDR3: CSASTGQEMSEAFF

V: TRBV7-2
size: NA
D: NA
J: TRBJ2-2
DNA: TGTGCCAGCAGCTTATGGGGTCGGGGTTCGAACACCGGGGAGCTGTTTTTT
CDR3: CASSLWGRGSNTGELFF

V: TRBV7-3
size: many
D: TRBD1
J: TRBJ2-2
DNA: TGTGCCAGCAGCTTGTCTAGGACAGGGGTCACCGGGGAGCTGTTTTTT
CDR3: CASSLSRTGVTGELFF

V: TRBV24-1
size: few
D: NA
J: TRBJ2-7
DNA: TGTGCCACCAGTGATGGAGTTTACGAGCAGTACTTC
CDR3: CATSDGVYEQYF

V: TRBV6-1
size: few
D: NA
J: TRBJ2-5
DNA: TGTGCCAGCAACAGCGGAACTAGACAAGAGACCCAGTACTTC
CDR3: CASNSGTRQETQYF

V: TRBV20-1
size: NA
D: TRBD2
J: TRBJ2-5
DNA: TGCAGTGCGTGGACTAGCGGGGGGGCCAGGGAGACCCAGTACTTC
CDR3: CSAWTSGGARETQYF

V: TRBV6-2/TRBV6-3
size: NA
D: TRBD2
J: TRBJ2-3
DNA: TGTACCAGCAGTCTTATAGCGGGGGGGGCCAGGGAGTATTTT
CDR3: CTSSLIAGGAREYF

V: TRBV19
size: few
D: NA
J: TRBJ1-1
DNA: TGTGCCAGCGTGGGGGACATAAGGTACACTGAAGCTTTCTTT
CDR3: CASVGDIRYTEAFF

V: TRBV20-1
size: many
D: NA
J: TRBJ1-5
DNA: TGCAGTGCTAGAGATCCTGTGGGGGGTAGCAATCAGCCCCAGCATTTT
CDR3: CSARDPVGGSNQPQHF

V: TRBV20-1
size: NA
D: NA
J: TRBJ2-5
DNA: TGCAGTGCTTCCTCGACAGAAGAGACCCAGTACTTC
CDR3: CSASSTEETQYF

V: TRBV3-1
size: NA
D: TRBD1
J: TRBJ2-2
DNA: TGTGCCAGCAGCCCGGGGACAGGGTTACGGGAGTCGACCGGGGAGCTGTTTTTT
CDR3: CASSPGTGLRESTGELFF

V: TRBV6-2/TRBV6-3
size: NA
D: NA
J: TRBJ2-1
DNA: TGTGCCAGCAGTCTTGCGTTAGCTTTCAATGAGCAGTTCTTC
CDR3: CASSLALAFNEQFF

V: TRBV5-1
size: many
D: TRBD1
J: TRBJ1-2
DNA: TGCGCCAGCAGCCCGGGACAGCCCTATGGCTACACCTTC
CDR3: CASSPGQPYGYTF

V: TRBV19
size: NA
D: TRBD1
J: TRBJ1-1
DNA: TGTGCCAGTACAGGGGGCGCGGGAACTGAAGCTTTCTTT
CDR3: CASTGGAGTEAFF

V: TRBV4-2
size: few
D: TRBD1
J: TRBJ2-2
DNA: TGTGCCAGCAGCCCCCGGGACAGGACAAACACCGGGGAGCTGTTTTTT
CDR3: CASSPRDRTNTGELFF

V: TRBV9
size: many
D: NA
J: TRBJ1-1
DNA: TGTGCCAGCAGCGCGGGGGGGGCTGAAGCTTTCTTT
CDR3: CASSAGGAEAFF

V: TRBV7-2
size: NA
D: NA
J: TRBJ1-5
DNA: TGTGCCAGCAGCCCCCCTCGGGTAGAGCCCCAGCATTTT
CDR3: CASSPPRVEPQHF

V: TRBV10-3
size: NA
D: TRBD1
J: TRBJ2-1
DNA: TGTGCCATCAGCCCCCGGGACAGGGGGGATTCCATGGAACAGTTCTTC
CDR3: CAISPRDRGDSMEQFF

V: TRBV5-1
size: NA
D: TRBD2
J: TRBJ2-1
DNA: TGCGCCAGCAGCTTGTCGGCGGGGGGGCTTGGTAAGCAGTTCTTC
CDR3: CASSLSAGGLGKQFF

V: TRBV6-1
size: many
D: NA
J: TRBJ2-5
DNA: TGTGCCAGCAGACTTGTGATCCAAGAGACCCAGTACTTC
CDR3: CASRLVIQETQYF

V: TRBV12-3/TRBV12-4
size: NA
D: NA
J: TRBJ2-5
DNA: TGTGCCAGCAGTCCCGGGCCGACAAGAGAGCGGTACTTC
CDR3: CASSPGPTRERYF

V: TRBV6-5
size: NA
D: TRBD2
J: TRBJ2-1
DNA: TGTGCCAGCAGTTACTCTCCTAGCGGGGGGGCCCACAATGAGCAGTTCTTC
CDR3: CASSYSPSGGAHNEQFF

V: TRBV10-3
size: few
D: NA
J: TRBJ1-5
DNA: TGTGCCATCAGTGACACAGACGGAATCAATCAGCCCCAGCATTTT
CDR3: CAISDTDGINQPQHF

V: TRBV30
size: NA
D: NA
J: TRBJ1-3
DNA: TGTGCCTGGAGGCCACCCTCTGGAAACACCATATATTTT
CDR3: CAWRPPSGNTIYF

V: TRBV6-1
size: NA
D: NA
J: TRBJ1-2
DNA: TGTGCCAGCAGTGAAGCGGGCAGTTACTATGGCTACACCTTC
CDR3: CASSEAGSYYGYTF

V: TRBV19
size: few
D: NA
J: TRBJ2-6
DNA: TGTGCCAGTAGTATCGACGGACTACGGGCCAACGTCCTGACTTTC
CDR3: CASSIDGLRANVLTF

V: TRBV20-1
size: many
D: TRBD1
J: TRBJ1-1
DNA: TGCAGTGCTAGAGACGGGGACAGGGCTTTGAACACTGAAGCTTTCTTT
CDR3: CSARDGDRALNTEAFF

V: TRBV6-1
size: many
D: NA
J: TRBJ1-1
DNA: TGTGCCAGCAGTGATGGCAGTCTTCTGAACACTGAAGCTTTCTTT
CDR3: CASSDGSLLNTEAFF

V: TRBV19
size: NA
D: TRBD1
J: TRBJ1-4
DNA: TGTGCCAGTAGTCGACAGGGCGCGCGACATCTGTTTTTT
CDR3: CASSRQGARHLFF

V: TRBV3-1
size: NA
D: NA
J: TRBJ2-7
DNA: TGTGCCAGCAGCCGTATGAAGACCTACGAGCAGTACTTC
CDR3: CASSRMKTYEQYF

V: TRBV20-1
size: NA
D: NA
J: TRBJ1-3
DNA: TGCAGTGCTTTCGACGGATCCTCTGGAAACACCATATATTTT
CDR3: CSAFDGSSGNTIYF

V: TRBV5-1
size: many
D: NA
J: TRBJ1-1
DNA: TGCGCCAGCAGGAACCAGGGTCTGGTCGATGAAGCTTTCTTT
CDR3: CASRNQGLVDEAFF

V: TRBV13
size: many
D: TRBD2
J: TRBJ2-1
DNA: TGTGCCAGCAGCCCCTACCCCGGGGGGAATTTCTACAATGAGCAGTTCTTC
CDR3: CASSPYPGGNFYNEQFF

V: TRBV30
size: few
D: NA
J: TRBJ2-2
DNA: TGTGCCTGGAGCCCTTGGGGGGGCCCGAACACCGGGGAGCTGTTTTTT
CDR3: CAWSPWGGPNTGELFF

V: TRBV9
size: NA
D: NA
J: TRBJ1-1
DNA: TGTGCCAGCAGCGTAGAGGCAGCTAGCGCTGAAGCTTTCTTT
CDR3: CASSVEAASAEAFF

V: TRBV19
size: NA
D: TRBD1
J: TRBJ1-5
DNA: TGTGCCAGTAGTATAAACAGGGGATCACATCAGCCCCAGCATTTT
CDR3: CASSINRGSHQPQHF

V: TRBV6-1
size: many
D: TRBD1
J: TRBJ1-1
DNA: TGTGCCAGCGACAGGGGGTTCTGGACTGAAGCTTTCTTT
CDR3: CASDRGFWTEAFF

V: TRBV20-1
size: many
D: TRBD2
J: TRBJ2-5
DNA: TGCAGTGCTAGGGTAGCGGGGGGGTACCAAGAGACCCAGTACTTC
CDR3: CSARVAGGYQETQYF

V: TRBV27
size: few
D: TRBD1
J: TRBJ2-1
DNA: TGTGCCAGCAGGGGACAGGGGCGGTACAATGAGCAGTTCTTC
CDR3: CASRGQGRYNEQFF

V: TRBV3-1
size: many
D: TRBD1
J: TRBJ1-1
DNA: TGTGCCAGCAGCCAAGGGAGGGCAGGGGGGACCATGAACACTGAAGCTTTCTTT
CDR3: CASSQGRAGGTMNTEAFF

V: TRBV3-1
size: many
D: NA
J: TRBJ1-1
DNA: TGTGCCAGCAGCCAAGAAGGGGCATCCTCAGCAGCTTTCTTT
CDR3: CASSQEGASSAAFF